The entry below gives a single T cell receptor beta chain sequence along with its context. CDR3 size: 14 residues. Per germline, CDR1 SQVTM and CDR2 ANQGSEA. Trimming shortened V by 0 bases and J by 2 bases, and 8 bases separated the two germline ends. These data originate in a study of molecular identifiers for immune sequencing clone quantification. TCRdb reprocessed the PCR reads via MiXCR and lists one record per CDR3 protein. In the table there are about 320,000 distinct CDR3 sequences, 20% to 25% of which are singletons. The receptor was isolated from a human donor in good health. Some libraries in this study had Jurkat cell RNA spiked in. Specimen: naive CD8+ T cells from blood, with Jurkat cell RNA spiked in. Subset specified: FACS-sorted CD8+CD4-CCR7+CD45RA+ naive T cells. The chain has TRBV29-1 and TRBJ2-1; D could derive from TRBD1 or TRBD2 (5 bases each). CDR3 protein: CSVEDLGPYNEQFF. DNA for the CDR3: TGCAGCGTTGAAGATCTGGGACCCTACAATGAGCAGTTCTTC.